The entry that follows covers one TCR beta chain sequence. Its antigen is not known. With the Oncomine TCR Beta short-read assay, DNA from cultured CD4+ T cells was sequenced. TCRdb redid the calling of the PCR reads with MiXCR, one entry per CDR3 protein. The table shows 13,000 or so distinct CDR3 sequences, with less than 80% occurring only once. The data belong to a study of vaccination and CD4 T cells after COVID-19. Background on the study: Convalescent patients were SARS-CoV-2 positive by nasal swab PCR; about nine mild, one severe. The cells were exposed to overlapping spike peptides originating from SARS-CoV-2, HCoV-NL63, HCoV-OC43 and HCoV-229E for stimulation. With a range of 35 to 161, the median interval from diagnosis to drawing post-COVID samples was 100 to 110 days.

Noted treatment: roughly ten-day PBMC culture with coronavirus spike peptide pools or control peptides (ViraFEST assay). ViraFEST stimulated the growth of antigen-specific T cells using peptide pools and subsequently profiled their TCRs by sequencing. The germline V gene encodes CDR1 SGHTA and CDR2 FQGNSA. V was shortened by 0 bases and J by 2 bases, with 9 bases between the two germline ends. The CDR3 covers 15 residues. Material for sequencing was CD4+ T cells from blood, cultured in vitro. The clonotype was recovered from a human donor who had recovered from COVID-19. The chain joins TRBV7-2 to TRBJ2-3; no clear D gene. This CDR3 is CASSLALLNTDTQYF. Written as DNA, the CDR3 is TGTGCCAGCAGCTTAGCTCTACTGAACACAGATACGCAGTATTTT.